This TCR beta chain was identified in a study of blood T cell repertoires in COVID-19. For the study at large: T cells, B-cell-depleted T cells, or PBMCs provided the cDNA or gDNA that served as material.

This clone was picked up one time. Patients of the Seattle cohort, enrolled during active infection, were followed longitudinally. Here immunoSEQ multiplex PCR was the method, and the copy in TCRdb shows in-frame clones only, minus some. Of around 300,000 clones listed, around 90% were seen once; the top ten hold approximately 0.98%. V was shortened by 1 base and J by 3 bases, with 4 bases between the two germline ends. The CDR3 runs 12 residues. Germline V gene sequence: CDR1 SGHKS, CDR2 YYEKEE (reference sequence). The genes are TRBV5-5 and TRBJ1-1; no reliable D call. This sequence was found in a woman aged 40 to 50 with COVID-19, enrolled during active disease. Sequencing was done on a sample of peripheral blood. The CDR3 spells CASSLYDTEAFF. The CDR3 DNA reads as TGTGCCAGCAGCTTGTATGACACTGAAGCTTTCTTT.